This T cell receptor beta chain stems from a study of T cell repertoires in cytomegalovirus infection. Study context: Recently identified HLA-C-restricted CMV epitopes and well-studied HLA-B-restricted CMV epitopes were used by the study. Signatures in public TCR beta sequences pointed to both CMV infection and matching HLA type.

TCRdb reprocessed the reads with MiXCR, giving one entry per CDR3 protein. This table holds approximately 500,000 distinct CDR3 sequences, around 35% found once. Details on this clonotype: Its antigen is currently unknown.

The CDR3 contains 14 residues. Germline V gives CDR1 MGHDK, CDR2 SYGVNS. V was pared by 6 bases and J by 7 bases, with 19 bases between. This chain links TRBV25-1 with TRBJ2-7; weak D call: TRBD2 (5 bases). The origin of this receptor is a human donor in good health (CMV status not recorded). Some clones in this sample may be carry-over from other donors' samples. Sequences were derived from cultured PBMCs, sampled from culture after CMV antigen stimulation. DNA of the CDR3: TGTGCCAGCAGGGGATGGGGAGCCCCGGAGGAGCAGTACTTC. This codes for CASRGWGAPEEQYF.